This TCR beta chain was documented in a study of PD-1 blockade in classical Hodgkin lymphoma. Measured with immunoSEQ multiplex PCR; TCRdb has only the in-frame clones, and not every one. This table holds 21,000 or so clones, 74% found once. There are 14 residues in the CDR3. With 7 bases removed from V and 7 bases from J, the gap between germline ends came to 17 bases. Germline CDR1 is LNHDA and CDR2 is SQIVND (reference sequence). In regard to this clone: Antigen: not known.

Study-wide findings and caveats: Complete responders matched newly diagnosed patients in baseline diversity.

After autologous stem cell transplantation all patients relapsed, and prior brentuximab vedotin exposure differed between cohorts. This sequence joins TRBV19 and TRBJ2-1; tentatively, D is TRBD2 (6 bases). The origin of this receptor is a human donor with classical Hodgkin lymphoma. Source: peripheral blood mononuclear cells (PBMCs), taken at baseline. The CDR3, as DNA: TGTGCCAGTATGCCCTGGGACTCGGCGAATGAGCAGTTCTTC. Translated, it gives CASMPWDSANEQFF.